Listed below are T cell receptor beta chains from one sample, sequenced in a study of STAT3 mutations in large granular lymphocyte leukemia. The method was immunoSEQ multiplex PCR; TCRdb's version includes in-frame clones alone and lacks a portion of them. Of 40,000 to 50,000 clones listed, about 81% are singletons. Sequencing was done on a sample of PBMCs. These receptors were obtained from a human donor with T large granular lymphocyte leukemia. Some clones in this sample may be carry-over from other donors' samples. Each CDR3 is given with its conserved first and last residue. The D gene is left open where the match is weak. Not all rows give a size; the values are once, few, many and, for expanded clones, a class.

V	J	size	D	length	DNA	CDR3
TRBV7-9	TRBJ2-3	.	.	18	TGTGCCAGCAGCTTAGGGGTCGACAGGGAGGTGGGCACAGATACGCAGTATTTT	CASSLGVDREVGTDTQYF
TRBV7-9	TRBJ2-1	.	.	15	TGTGCCAGCAGCCCCGTCGGGATGACTAACAATGAGCAGTTCTTC	CASSPVGMTNNEQFF
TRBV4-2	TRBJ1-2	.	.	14	TGTGCCAGCAGCCCTGCCTCCAACACTTATGGCTACACCTTC	CASSPASNTYGYTF
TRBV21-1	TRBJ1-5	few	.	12	TGTGCCAGTCAGGGTTACAATCAGCCCCAGCATTTT	CASQGYNQPQHF
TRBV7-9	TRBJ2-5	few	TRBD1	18	TGTGCCAGCAGCCGCACAGGCTCCGGGACAGGGGCCCAAGAGACCCAGTACTTC	CASSRTGSGTGAQETQYF
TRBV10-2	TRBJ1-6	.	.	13	TGCGCCAGCAGTGAGGCAGGGACATCACCCCTCCACTTT	CASSEAGTSPLHF
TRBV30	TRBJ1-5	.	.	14	TGTGCCTGGAGTGTAGGAGGAGGTCCTCAGCCCCAGCATTTT	CAWSVGGGPQPQHF
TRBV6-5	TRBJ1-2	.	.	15	TGTGCCAGCAGTTACTCGGACGATTACAACTATGGCTACACCTTC	CASSYSDDYNYGYTF
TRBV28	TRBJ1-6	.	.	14	TGTGCCAGCAGTTTTGAAGGGTTGGGTTCACCCCTCCACTTT	CASSFEGLGSPLHF
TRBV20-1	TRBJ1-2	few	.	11	TGCAGCAATCAGCGGAGTCGGCGCTACACCTTC	CSNQRSRRYTF
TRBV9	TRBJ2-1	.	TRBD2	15	TGTGCCAGCAGCCTCGGGACTAGCGTTTACAATGAGCAGTTCTTC	CASSLGTSVYNEQFF
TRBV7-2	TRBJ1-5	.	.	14	TGTGCCAGCAGCCCCGGACCGGGCAATCAGCCCCAGCATTTT	CASSPGPGNQPQHF
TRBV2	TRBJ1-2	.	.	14	TGTGCCAGCAGTGAGTGGCAGGGGAGCGGCGGCTACACCTTC	CASSEWQGSGGYTF
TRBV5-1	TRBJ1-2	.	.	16	TGCGCCAGCAGCTTGTCCTCAGGAGCAACTTATCTTGGCTACACCTTC	CASSLSSGATYLGYTF
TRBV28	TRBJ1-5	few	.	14	TGTGCCAGCATTCGCAGGGACGGGATCTGGCCCCAGCATTTT	CASIRRDGIWPQHF
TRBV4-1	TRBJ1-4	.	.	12	TGCGCCAGCAGCCAAGCCCGCGAAAAACTGTTTTTT	CASSQAREKLFF
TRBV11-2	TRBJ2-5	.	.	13	TGTGCCAGCAGCCCCTACCTCCAAGAGACCCAGTACTTC	CASSPYLQETQYF
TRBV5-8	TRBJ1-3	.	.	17	TGTGCCAGCAGCTTGGTTCCTTCAGGGATGACTGGAAACACCATATATTTT	CASSLVPSGMTGNTIYF
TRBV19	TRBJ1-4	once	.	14	TGTGCCAGTAGTACGGCGGGTCAGCTCGAGGAACTGTTTTTT	CASSTAGQLEELFF
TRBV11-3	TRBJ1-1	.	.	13	TGTGCCAGCAGCCCCAGCATGAACACTGAAGCTTTCTTT	CASSPSMNTEAFF
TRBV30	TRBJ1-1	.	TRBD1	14	TGTGCCTGGACCACCGGGACAGGGCTTACTGAAGCTTTCTTT	CAWTTGTGLTEAFF
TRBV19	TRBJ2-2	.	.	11	TGTGCCAGTAATGTGCCCGGGGAGCTGTTTTTT	CASNVPGELFF
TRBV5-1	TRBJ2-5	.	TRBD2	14	TGCGCCAGCAGCTTGGCCGGGGGGAGGGAGACCCAGTACTTC	CASSLAGGRETQYF
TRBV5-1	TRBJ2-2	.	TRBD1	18	TGCGCCAGCAGCCCCGGGACAGGGCCTACCTCGAACACCGGGGAGCTGTTTTTT	CASSPGTGPTSNTGELFF
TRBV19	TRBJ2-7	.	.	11	TGTGCCAGTACCCACGGTCGCGAGCAGTACTTC	CASTHGREQYF
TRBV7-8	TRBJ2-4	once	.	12	TGTGCCAGCAGCTTAGGGAGGGACATTCAGTACTTC	CASSLGRDIQYF
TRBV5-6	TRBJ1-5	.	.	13	TGTGCCAGCAGCCGATCGCGGGGGGTGGCCCAGCATTTT	CASSRSRGVAQHF
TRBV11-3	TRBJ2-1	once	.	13	TGTGCCAGCAGCACCACAGGGTTCAATGAGCAGTTCTTC	CASSTTGFNEQFF
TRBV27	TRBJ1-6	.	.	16	TGTGCCAGCAGCCCCCCTTCTGGGACTAACAATTCACCCCTCCACTTT	CASSPPSGTNNSPLHF
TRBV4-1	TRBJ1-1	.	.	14	TGCGCCAGCAGCCATGCGGCCTTGAACACTGAAGCTTTCTTT	CASSHAALNTEAFF
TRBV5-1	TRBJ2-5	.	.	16	TGCGCCAGCAGCGCCGCAGGGGCGGGGTTCTGGGAGACCCAGTACTTC	CASSAAGAGFWETQYF
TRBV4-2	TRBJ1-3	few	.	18	TGTGCCAGCAGCCAAGTTAGCCGGCGGGGGGGCTCTGGAAACACCATATATTTT	CASSQVSRRGGSGNTIYF
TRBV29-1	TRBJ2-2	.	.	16	TGCAGCACCTCTAATTCCAGGGGAGCGAACACCGGGGAGCTGTTTTTT	CSTSNSRGANTGELFF
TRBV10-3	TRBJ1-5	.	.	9	TGTGCCCCCAATCAGCCCCAGCATTTT	CAPNQPQHF
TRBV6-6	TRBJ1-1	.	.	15	TGTGCCAGCAGTTCCCGACCCGTCGGAGACACTGAAGCTTTCTTT	CASSSRPVGDTEAFF
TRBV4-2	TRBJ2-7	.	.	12	TGTGCCAGCAGCCAAGAAGGCTACGAGCAGTACTTC	CASSQEGYEQYF
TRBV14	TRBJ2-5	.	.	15	TGTGCCAGCAGCCAGGTCGGGGTCATTGAAGAGACCCAGTACTTC	CASSQVGVIEETQYF
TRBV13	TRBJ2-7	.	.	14	TGTGCCAGCAGCTTAGAAGGGGGGCGGAGCGAGCAGTACTTC	CASSLEGGRSEQYF
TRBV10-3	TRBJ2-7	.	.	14	TGTGCCATCAGTGCTTCTGCAGGGGACTACGAGCAGTACTTC	CAISASAGDYEQYF
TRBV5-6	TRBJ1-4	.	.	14	TGTGCCAGCAGCTTGCTCCAGTCGGGTGAAAAACTGTTTTTT	CASSLLQSGEKLFF